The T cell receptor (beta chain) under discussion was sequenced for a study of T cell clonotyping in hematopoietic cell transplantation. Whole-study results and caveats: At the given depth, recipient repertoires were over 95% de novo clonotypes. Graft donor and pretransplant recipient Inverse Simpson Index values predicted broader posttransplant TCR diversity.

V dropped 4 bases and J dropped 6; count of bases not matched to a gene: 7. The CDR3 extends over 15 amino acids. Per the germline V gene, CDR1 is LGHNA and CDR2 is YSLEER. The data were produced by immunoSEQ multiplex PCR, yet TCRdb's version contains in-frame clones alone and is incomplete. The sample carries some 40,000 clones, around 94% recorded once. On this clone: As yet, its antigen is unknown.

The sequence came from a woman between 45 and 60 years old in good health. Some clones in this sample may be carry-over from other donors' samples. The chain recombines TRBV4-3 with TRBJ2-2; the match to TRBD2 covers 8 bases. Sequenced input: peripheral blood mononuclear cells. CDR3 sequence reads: CASSPLAGKSGELFF. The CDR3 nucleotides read TGCGCCAGCAGCCCCTTAGCGGGGAAATCCGGGGAGCTGTTTTTT.